These 12 T cell receptor beta chains originate from one sample sequenced in a study of Graves' ophthalmopathy and Graves' hyperthyroidism (dated by TCRdb to 2017 to 2018). Sequenced on an Illumina HiSeq 2000. For repertoire sequencing, the TCR beta CDR3 regions were amplified from RNA transcripts. A first-round RT-PCR used HTBI primers with the Qiagen OneStep RT-PCR kit, followed by a second-round multiplex PCR, size selection and purification. The public sequencing data were trimmed at Q25 with fastp and processed into clonotypes with MiXCR by TCRdb, which kept only in-frame beta chains. For every CDR3 protein sequence, its rows merge into one entry that carries the most common genes and DNA. This sample comprises just over 400,000 distinct CDR3 sequences, more than 20% of them detected only once. More than 2.5% of the sample is held by the ten biggest clonotypes. Sequencing was performed on peripheral blood. All receptors derive from a woman aged 18 to 35 with stable Graves' hyperthyroidism. Donor details come from another sample of the same person, matched by shared clones.

The chain carries TRBV28 and TRBJ1-2, with a possible D match to TRBD1 (6 bases). Germline V CDR1 and CDR2: MDHEN, SYDVKM. V was shortened by 5 bases and J by 2 bases, with 18 bases between the two germline ends. CDR3 length: 16 residues. CDR3 nucleotide sequence: TGTGCCAGCAGTCAGGACAGTCCATCGAACAACTATGGCTACACCTTC. This sequence encodes CASSQDSPSNNYGYTF.

This clonotype turned up a few times. This chain connects TRBV6-1 to TRBJ1-3, with D perhaps TRBD1 (5 bases). The V and J ends lost 5 bases and 0 bases respectively, with 11 bases between them. Germline V gives CDR1 MNHNS, CDR2 SASEGT. The CDR3 has 15 amino acids. The CDR3 is CASSQQANSGNTIYF. CDR3 coding DNA: TGTGCCAGCAGTCAACAGGCCAACTCTGGAAACACCATATATTTT.

This clonotype was seen only a few times. The chain recombines TRBV11-1 with TRBJ1-1; D possibly corresponds to TRBD1 (6 bases). CDR1 and CDR2 from the germline V gene are SGHAT and FQDESV (reference sequence). This CDR3 has 17 amino acids. V gave up 7 bases and J gave up 2 bases, with 23 bases separating them. CDR3: CASTRGALHGGNTEAFF. The DNA for the CDR3 is TGTGCCAGCACTCGTGGGGCCCTCCACGGGGGCAACACTGAAGCTTTCTTT.

This clonotype came up many times. This chain links TRBV7-2 with TRBJ2-7; the D gene is possibly TRBD2 (6 bases). The germline gives CDR1 SGHTA, CDR2 FQGNSA. This CDR3 comprises 13 residues. V was cut by 1 base and J by 6 bases, with 10 bases left in between. CDR3 sequence reads: CASSLDWEVEQYF. Here the CDR3 DNA reads TGTGCCAGCAGCTTAGATTGGGAGGTCGAGCAGTACTTC.

This clonotype has at least ten counts. V gene TRBV20-1 combines with J gene TRBJ1-5, with TRBD1 as a possible D gene (5 bases). Germline V lookup: CDR1 DFQATT, CDR2 SNEGSKA (reference sequence). The CDR3 runs to 14 residues. V shed 1 base and J shed 1 base, with 8 bases lying between them. Here the CDR3 reads CSARGGRSNQPQHF. For the CDR3, the DNA is TGCAGTGCTAGAGGGGGACGGAGCAATCAGCCCCAGCATTTT.

This clonotype was detected many times. The rearrangement joins TRBV28 to TRBJ1-6; D uncertain. The V end was cut by 3 bases, the J end by 4 bases, with 7 bases between. The CDR3 is 14 residues long. CDR1 is MDHEN, CDR2 SYDVKM, per germline. The CDR3 region is CASSFREYNSPLHF. As DNA, the CDR3 is TGTGCCAGCAGTTTTAGGGAGTATAATTCACCCCTCCACTTT.

Many counts were recorded for this clonotype. The rearrangement links TRBV15 to TRBJ2-4; the D gene is possibly TRBD1 (6 bases). The CDR3 runs to 18 residues. V was cut by 2 bases and J by 0 bases, with 17 bases left in between. The germline CDR1 and CDR2 sequences are LNHNV and YYDKDF (reference sequence). CDR3 sequence (DNA): TGTGCCACCAGCAGAAGGACAGCCGCAGACTTAGCCAAAAACATTCAGTACTTC. It specifies CATSRRTAADLAKNIQYF.

This clonotype was seen ten or more times. The rearrangement joins TRBV19 to TRBJ2-5; D might be TRBD1 (5 bases). Trimming took 10 bases from V and 5 from J, leaving 23 bases between them. Germline V gene lookup returns CDR1 LNHDA and CDR2 SQIVND (reference sequence). There are 15 residues in the CDR3. CDR3: CAKPLGAGELETQYF. The CDR3 DNA follows: TGTGCCAAGCCCTTAGGGGCTGGCGAATTGGAGACCCAGTACTTC.

Concerning this clonotype itself: A much larger clone is a single base away; this may be a read error. This chain uses TRBV30 with TRBJ1-3; unclear D gene. This CDR3 contains 11 residues. Germline values: CDR1 GTSNPN, CDR2 SVGIG (reference sequence). Deletions cut 4 bases from V and 4 bases from J, with 5 bases between. Written as DNA, the CDR3 is TGTGCCTGGAACTTGGGAAACACCATATATTTT. The encoded protein is CAWNLGNTIYF.

This clonotype has at least ten counts. The genes are TRBV14 and TRBJ2-7; weak D call: TRBD1 (5 bases). The V and J ends lost 8 bases and 0 bases respectively, with 14 bases between them. The CDR3 length is 14 residues. Germline V CDR1 and CDR2: SGHDN, FVKESK. The CDR3, as DNA: TGTGCCAGCTCTCGGTGGACATCCTCCTACGAGCAGTACTTC. Translated: CASSRWTSSYEQYF.

This clonotype came up many times. This chain connects TRBV5-5 to TRBJ1-2; D gene ambiguous. Looked up from germline, CDR1 is SGHKS and CDR2 is YYEKEE (reference sequence). The CDR3 covers 15 residues. Trimming took 2 bases from V and 1 from J, leaving 12 bases between them. DNA for the CDR3: TGTGCCAGCAGCTTTTGGACGGATGATAACTATGGCTACACCTTC. Its protein is CASSFWTDDNYGYTF.

The sample holds many counts of this clonotype. This chain joins TRBV29-1 and TRBJ2-7; 8 bases match TRBD2. The V segment lost 1 base and the J segment 0 bases; nucleotides outside the gene matches: 2. The CDR3 runs to 14 residues. CDR1 is SQVTM and CDR2 is ANQGSEA in the germline V gene. CDR3 in amino acids: CSVEVGTSSYEQYF. CDR3 coding DNA: TGCAGCGTTGAAGTGGGGACTAGCTCCTACGAGCAGTACTTC.